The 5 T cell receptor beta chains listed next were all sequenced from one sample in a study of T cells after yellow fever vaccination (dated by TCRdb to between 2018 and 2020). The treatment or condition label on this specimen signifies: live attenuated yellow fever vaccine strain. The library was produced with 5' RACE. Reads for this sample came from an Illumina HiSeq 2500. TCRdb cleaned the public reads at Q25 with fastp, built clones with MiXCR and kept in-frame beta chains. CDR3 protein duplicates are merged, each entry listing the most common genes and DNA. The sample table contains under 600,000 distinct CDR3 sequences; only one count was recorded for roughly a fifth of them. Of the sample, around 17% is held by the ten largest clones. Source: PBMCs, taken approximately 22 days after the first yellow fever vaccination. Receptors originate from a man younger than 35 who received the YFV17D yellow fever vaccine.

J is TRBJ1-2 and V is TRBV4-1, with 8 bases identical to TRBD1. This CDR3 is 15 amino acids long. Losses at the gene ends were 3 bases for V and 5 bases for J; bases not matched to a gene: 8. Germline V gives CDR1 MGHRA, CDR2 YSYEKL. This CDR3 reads CASSHGQGLGYGYTF. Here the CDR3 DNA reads TGCGCCAGCAGCCATGGACAGGGCCTGGGGTATGGCTACACCTTC.

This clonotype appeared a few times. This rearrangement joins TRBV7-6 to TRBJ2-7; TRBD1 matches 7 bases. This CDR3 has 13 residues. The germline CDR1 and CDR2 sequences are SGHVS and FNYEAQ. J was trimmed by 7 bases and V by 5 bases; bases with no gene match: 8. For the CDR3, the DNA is TGTGCCAGCAGCCCGGGACAGCGGAATGAGCAGTACTTC. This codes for CASSPGQRNEQYF.

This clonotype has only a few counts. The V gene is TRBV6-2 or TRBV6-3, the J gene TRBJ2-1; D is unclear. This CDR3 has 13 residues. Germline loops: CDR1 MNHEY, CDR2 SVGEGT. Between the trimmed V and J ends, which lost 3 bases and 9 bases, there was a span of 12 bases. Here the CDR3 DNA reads TGTGCCAGCAGTTATGCGCGTCCCGGTGAGCAGTTCTTC. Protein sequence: CASSYARPGEQFF.

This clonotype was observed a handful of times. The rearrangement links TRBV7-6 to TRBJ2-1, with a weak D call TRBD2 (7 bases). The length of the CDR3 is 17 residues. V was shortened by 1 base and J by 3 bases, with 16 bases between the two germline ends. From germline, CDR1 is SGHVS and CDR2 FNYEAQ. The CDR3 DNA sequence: TGTGCCAGCAGCTTAGGGGCGGGAGCCAGGGGCTACAATGAGCAGTTCTTC. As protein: CASSLGAGARGYNEQFF.

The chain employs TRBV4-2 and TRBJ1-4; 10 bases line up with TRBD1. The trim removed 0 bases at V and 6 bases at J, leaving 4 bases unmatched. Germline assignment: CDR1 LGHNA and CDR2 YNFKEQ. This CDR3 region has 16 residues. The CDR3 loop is CASSQDRGTGDEKLFF. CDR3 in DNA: TGTGCCAGCAGCCAAGATCGGGGGACAGGGGATGAAAAACTGTTTTTT.